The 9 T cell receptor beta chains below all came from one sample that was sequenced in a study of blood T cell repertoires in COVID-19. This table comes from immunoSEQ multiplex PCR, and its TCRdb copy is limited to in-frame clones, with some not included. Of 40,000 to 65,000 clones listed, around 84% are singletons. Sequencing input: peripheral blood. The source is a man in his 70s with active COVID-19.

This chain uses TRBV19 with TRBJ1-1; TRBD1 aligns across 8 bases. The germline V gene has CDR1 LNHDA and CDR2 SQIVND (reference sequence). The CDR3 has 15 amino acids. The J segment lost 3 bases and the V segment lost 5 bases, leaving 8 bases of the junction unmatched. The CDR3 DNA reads TGTGCCAGTAGTTTCCAGGGGGCGCGGGACACTGAAGCTTTCTTT. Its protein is CASSFQGARDTEAFF.

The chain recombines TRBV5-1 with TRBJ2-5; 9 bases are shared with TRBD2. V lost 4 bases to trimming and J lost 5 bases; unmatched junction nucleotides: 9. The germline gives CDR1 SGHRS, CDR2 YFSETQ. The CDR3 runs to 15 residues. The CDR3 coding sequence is TGCGCCAGCAGCGTAGCGCGGGGGGGCCGTGAGACCCAGTACTTC. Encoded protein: CASSVARGGRETQYF.

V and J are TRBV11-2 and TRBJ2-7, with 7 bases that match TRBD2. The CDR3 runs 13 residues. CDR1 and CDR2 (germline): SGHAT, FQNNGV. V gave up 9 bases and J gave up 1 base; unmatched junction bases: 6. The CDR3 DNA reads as TGTGCCAGTCGTACAGCGGGGTCCTACGAGCAGTACTTC. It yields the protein CASRTAGSYEQYF.

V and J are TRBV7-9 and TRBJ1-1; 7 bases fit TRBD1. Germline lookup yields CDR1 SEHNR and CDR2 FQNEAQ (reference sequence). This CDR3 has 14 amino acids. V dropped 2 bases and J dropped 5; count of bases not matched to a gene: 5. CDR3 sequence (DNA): TGTGCCAGCAGCTTAACGGAGGGGGCAACTGAAGCTTTCTTT. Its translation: CASSLTEGATEAFF.

CDR3 sequence: CASSSGQASGLTDTQYF. The CDR3 bases are TGTGCCAGCAGTTCCGGCCAGGCTAGCGGACTCACAGATACGCAGTATTTT. The chain has TRBV5-8 and TRBJ2-3; 7 bases fit TRBD2. Germline values: CDR1 SGHTS, CDR2 YDEGEE. V trimming: 5 bases; J trimming: 2 bases; junction bases outside the gene matches: 14. This CDR3 spans 17 amino acids.

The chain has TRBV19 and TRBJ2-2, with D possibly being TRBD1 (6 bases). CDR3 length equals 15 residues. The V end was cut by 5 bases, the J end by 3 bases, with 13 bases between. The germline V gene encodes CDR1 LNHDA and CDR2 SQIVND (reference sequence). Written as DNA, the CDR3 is TGTGCCAGTAGTCCCACCAGGGGATACACCGGGGAGCTGTTTTTT. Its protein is CASSPTRGYTGELFF. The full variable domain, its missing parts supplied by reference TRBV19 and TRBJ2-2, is DGGITQSPKYLFRKEGQNVTLSCEQNLNHDAMYWYRQDPGQGLRLIYYSQIVNDFQKGDIAEGYSVSREKKESFPLTVTSAQKNPTAFYLCASSPTRGYTGELFFGEGSRLTVL.

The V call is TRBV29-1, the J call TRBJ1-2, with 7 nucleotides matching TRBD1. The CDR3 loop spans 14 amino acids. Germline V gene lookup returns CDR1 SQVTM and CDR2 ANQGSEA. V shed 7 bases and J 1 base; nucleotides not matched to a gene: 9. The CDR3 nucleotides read TGCAGCGCGGCCGGGACAGAGATTAACTATGGCTACACCTTC. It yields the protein CSAAGTEINYGYTF.

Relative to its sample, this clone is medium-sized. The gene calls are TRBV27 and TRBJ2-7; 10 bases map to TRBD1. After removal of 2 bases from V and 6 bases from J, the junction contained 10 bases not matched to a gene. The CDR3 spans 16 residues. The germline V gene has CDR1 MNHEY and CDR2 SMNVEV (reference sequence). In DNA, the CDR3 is TGTGCCAGCAGTTTAAGCCTAGGGACAGGGGCAGTCGAGCAGTACTTC. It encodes CASSLSLGTGAVEQYF.

In DNA form, the CDR3 reads TGTGCCAGCAGCCCTCGCAGGACTAGCGGGGGAGATACGCAGTATTTT. Translation: CASSPRRTSGGDTQYF. The rearrangement links TRBV9 to TRBJ2-3, with 13 bases lining up with TRBD2. V lost 4 bases to trimming and J lost 5 bases; unmatched junction nucleotides: 7. Germline V lookup: CDR1 SGDLS, CDR2 YYNGEE. The CDR3 runs 16 residues.